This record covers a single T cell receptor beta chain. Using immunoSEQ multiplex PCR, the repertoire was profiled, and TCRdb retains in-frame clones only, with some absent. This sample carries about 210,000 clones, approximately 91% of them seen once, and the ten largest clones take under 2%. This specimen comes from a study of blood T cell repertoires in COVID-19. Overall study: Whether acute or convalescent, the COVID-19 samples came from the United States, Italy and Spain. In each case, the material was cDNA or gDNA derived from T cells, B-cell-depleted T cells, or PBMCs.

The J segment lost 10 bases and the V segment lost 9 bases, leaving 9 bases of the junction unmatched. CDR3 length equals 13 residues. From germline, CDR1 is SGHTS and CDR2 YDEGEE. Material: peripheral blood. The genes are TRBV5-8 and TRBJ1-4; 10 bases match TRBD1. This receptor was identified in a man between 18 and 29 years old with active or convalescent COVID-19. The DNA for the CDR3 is TGTGCCACTCTCGGGACAGGGGATGGAAAACTGTTTTTT. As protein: CATLGTGDGKLFF.